Below, 27 T cell receptor beta chains from the same sample are listed, as sequenced in a study of shared T cell receptors in the human thymus. Clones were read by immunoSEQ multiplex PCR, and TCRdb kept only the in-frame ones, dropping some. Here the sample spans some 700,000 clones, approximately 90% being singletons. This sample was shared with a second study, whose subject was human thymus T cells.

Sample: thymocytes. The receptors originated from a boy younger than two with a congenital heart defect.

V gene TRBV2 combines with J gene TRBJ2-5, with 7 bases that match TRBD2. The CDR3 is made up of 14 amino acids. The V gene end was trimmed by 2 bases and the J gene end by 5 bases; junction bases not matched to a gene: 5. Germline V gene lookup returns CDR1 SNHLY and CDR2 FYNNEI. The CDR3: CASSELAEWETQYF. CDR3 nucleotide sequence: TGTGCCAGCAGTGAACTAGCGGAATGGGAGACCCAGTACTTC.

The chain recombines TRBV4-3 with TRBJ2-5; 7 bases match TRBD2. V lost 2 bases and J lost 4; bases outside the gene matches: 10. CDR1 LGHNA and CDR2 YSLEER come from the germline V gene. The CDR3 spans 16 residues. The DNA of the CDR3 is TGCGCCAGCAGCCAACTTGGACTAGAGCCTGGAGAGACCCAGTACTTC. Translating gives CASSQLGLEPGETQYF.

The chain uses TRBV10-1 and TRBJ1-4, with 12 bases lining up with TRBD1. The CDR3 is 14 residues long. The J segment lost 5 bases and the V segment lost 10 bases, leaving 5 bases of the junction unmatched. The germline CDR1 and CDR2 sequences are WNHNN and SYGVQD (reference sequence). CDR3 sequence: CATGTGGRNEKLFF. As DNA, the CDR3 is TGCGCCACCGGGACAGGGGGCCGGAATGAAAAACTGTTTTTT.

This chain joins TRBV4-1 and TRBJ2-7, with D maybe TRBD2 (6 bases). The CDR3 loop spans 16 amino acids. The germline CDR1 and CDR2 sequences are MGHRA and YSYEKL. Trimming cost V 1 base and J 2 bases, with 15 bases left between them. CDR3 bases: TGCGCCAGCAGCCAAGCCGGAGTGGGGGGAGCCTACGAGCAGTACTTC. Translating it yields CASSQAGVGGAYEQYF.

This clone was observed a single time. This chain links TRBV28 with TRBJ2-4; TRBD1 matches at 12 bases. The CDR3 runs to 19 residues. The V segment lost 6 bases and the J segment 2 bases; nucleotides outside the gene matches: 14. Germline V CDR1 and CDR2: MDHEN, SYDVKM. The CDR3 nucleotides read TGTGCCAGCAGAGACCGGGACAGGGGGCGTTTGGTATCCAAAAACATTCAGTACTTC. This codes for CASRDRDRGRLVSKNIQYF.

This chain uses TRBV4-3 with TRBJ2-1, with a weak D call TRBD2 (6 bases). In germline, CDR1 is LGHNA, CDR2 YSLEER. This CDR3 spans 14 amino acids. The germline V and J ends were trimmed by 0 bases and 5 bases, with 8 bases remaining between them. CDR3 bases: TGCGCCAGCAGCCAAGATTGGGGGGACAATGAGCAGTTCTTC. This codes for CASSQDWGDNEQFF.

This clone was seen a single time. The rearrangement links TRBV7-9 to TRBJ1-2, with TRBD1 as a possible D gene (6 bases). V shed 3 bases and J shed 8 bases, with 13 bases lying between them. Germline CDR1 is SEHNR and CDR2 is FQNEAQ (reference sequence). The CDR3 has 13 residues. The CDR3 is CASSLAAGVGYTF. The CDR3 nucleotides read TGTGCCAGCAGCTTGGCCGCAGGGGTCGGCTACACCTTC.

This clone appeared once. This chain connects TRBV14 to TRBJ2-7; the match to TRBD1 covers 8 bases. In germline, CDR1 is SGHDN, CDR2 FVKESK. The length of the CDR3 is 14 residues. V shed 3 bases and J 5 bases; nucleotides not matched to a gene: 6. CDR3 residues: CASSQSGQGDEQYF. CDR3 DNA: TGTGCCAGCAGCCAGTCCGGACAGGGAGACGAGCAGTACTTC.

The chain has TRBV29-1 and TRBJ1-5; tentatively, D is TRBD1 (5 bases). The CDR3 has 14 residues. The germline V gene encodes CDR1 SQVTM and CDR2 ANQGSEA. Trimming shortened V by 3 bases and J by 0 bases, and 9 bases separated the two germline ends. DNA for the CDR3: TGCAGCGTTGATTCTCAGGGTAGCAATCAGCCCCAGCATTTT. As protein: CSVDSQGSNQPQHF.

The chain employs TRBV28 and TRBJ2-3, with a tentative D call TRBD2 (5 bases). Germline CDR1 is MDHEN and CDR2 is SYDVKM. The CDR3 is 18 amino acids. Trimming removed 3 bases from V and 0 bases from J, with 19 bases in between. The CDR3 nucleotides read TGTGCCAGCAGTTTGATTCGCGGGTACTCTTTTAGCACAGATACGCAGTATTTT. Translated, it gives CASSLIRGYSFSTDTQYF.

The rearrangement joins TRBV18 to TRBJ2-7, with D maybe TRBD1 (5 bases). The CDR3 runs to 15 residues. Trimming left V 1 base short and J 2 bases short, with 12 bases between. Germline V gene sequence: CDR1 KGHSH, CDR2 LQKENI. CDR3 protein: CASSPHYRRTYEQYF. As DNA, the CDR3 is TGTGCCAGCTCACCACACTACAGGAGAACCTACGAGCAGTACTTC. The variable domain in full, with the rest retrieved from reference TRBV18 and TRBJ2-7, is NAGVMQNPRHLVRRRGQEARLRCSPMKGHSHVYWYRQLPEEGLKFMVYLQKENIIDESGMPKERFSAEFPKEGPSILRIQQVVRGDSAAYFCASSPHYRRTYEQYFGPGTRLTVT.

The chain recombines TRBV6-1 with TRBJ1-5; D gene uncertain. V was trimmed by 4 bases and J by 1 base, leaving 5 bases between them. CDR1 and CDR2 from the germline V gene are MNHNS and SASEGT. The length of the CDR3 is 13 residues. CDR3 sequence: CASSGMSNQPQHF. CDR3 bases: TGTGCCAGCAGTGGTATGAGCAATCAGCCCCAGCATTTT.

V is TRBV4-3 and J is TRBJ2-3, with D possibly TRBD2 on 6 matching bases. V was pared by 1 base and J by 0 bases, with 14 bases between. Germline CDR1 and CDR2: LGHNA and YSLEER. This CDR3 is 17 amino acids long. The chain's CDR3 is CASSQAMGGVSTDTQYF. CDR3 DNA sequence: TGCGCCAGCAGCCAAGCCATGGGGGGAGTTAGCACAGATACGCAGTATTTT.

The chain carries TRBV19 and TRBJ2-1, with 7 bases identical to TRBD2. Trimming removed 10 bases from V and 7 bases from J; junction bases left unmatched: 13. This CDR3 contains 14 residues. CDR1 and CDR2 from the germline V gene are LNHDA and SQIVND (reference sequence). This CDR3 reads CAICPVGGRNEQFF. The CDR3 nucleotides are TGTGCCATTTGCCCCGTGGGGGGGAGGAATGAGCAGTTCTTC.

Regarding this clone: The same CDR3 is also encoded by other DNA sequences in this sample. V gene TRBV20-1 combines with J gene TRBJ2-1; D is unclear. In germline, CDR1 is DFQATT, CDR2 SNEGSKA (reference sequence). V lost 3 bases and J lost 5, with 5 bases in between. CDR3 size: 11 residues. This CDR3 reads CSARSDNEQFF. CDR3 coding DNA: TGCAGTGCTAGGTCTGACAATGAGCAGTTCTTC.

This chain links TRBV21-1 with TRBJ1-4. TRBV21-1 is designated a pseudogene. The CDR3 spans 12 residues. Here the CDR3 DNA reads TGTGCCAGCAGCGGAGGTAATGAAAAACTGTTTTTT. Amino acid sequence: CASSGGNEKLFF.

The chain links TRBV6-5 to TRBJ2-7, with D possibly matching TRBD2 (6 bases). This CDR3 is built from 16 residues. Germline-derived CDR1 and CDR2 are MNHEY and SVGAGI. The ends were cut back, 1 base at V and 2 bases at J, with 15 bases in the middle. CDR3 sequence reads: CASSYWVSGGTYEQYF. DNA for the CDR3: TGTGCCAGCAGTTACTGGGTTAGCGGAGGCACCTACGAGCAGTACTTC.

The chain joins TRBV7-9 to TRBJ2-3; TRBD1 might be the D (6 bases). Germline V lookup: CDR1 SEHNR, CDR2 FQNEAQ (reference sequence). With 5 bases removed from V and 0 bases from J, the gap between germline ends came to 15 bases. This CDR3 region has 16 residues. CDR3 loop: CASSRRQVFSTDTQYF. The CDR3 DNA follows: TGTGCCAGCAGCCGGCGACAGGTTTTTAGCACAGATACGCAGTATTTT.

The chain links TRBV10-3 to TRBJ2-7; 8 bases align to TRBD1. V lost 4 bases, J lost 2 bases, and 10 bases stayed unmatched. The CDR3 has 16 residues. Germline CDR1 is ENHRY and CDR2 is SYGVKD. This CDR3 reads CAISGDRTGPPYEQYF. The CDR3, as DNA: TGTGCCATCAGTGGGGATCGGACAGGGCCCCCCTACGAGCAGTACTTC.

Here the CDR3 reads CASSYGRNYNEQFF. The CDR3 nucleotides are TGTGCCAGCAGCTACGGGAGAAACTACAATGAGCAGTTCTTC. The rearrangement links TRBV5-4 to TRBJ2-1, with a possible D match to TRBD2 (6 bases). Trimming took 3 bases from V and 3 from J, leaving 10 bases between them. The V gene's germline CDR1 is SGHNT and CDR2 YYREEE (reference sequence). The CDR3 has 14 amino acids.

The rearrangement uses TRBV13 and TRBJ2-1; 11 bases align to TRBD2. The CDR3 consists of 14 residues. The V and J ends lost 5 bases and 8 bases, in that order; junction bases with no gene match: 5. Germline CDR1 and CDR2: PRHDT and FYEKMQ (reference sequence). CDR3 sequence: CASSPLGLADEQFF. The CDR3 DNA reads TGTGCCAGCAGCCCACTGGGACTAGCGGATGAGCAGTTCTTC.

In its sample, this clone was seen once. This rearrangement joins TRBV6-1 to TRBJ2-5; TRBD2 matches 11 bases. Trimming removed 4 bases from V and 5 bases from J; junction bases left unmatched: 12. CDR3 length: 17 amino acids. CDR1 and CDR2 from the germline V gene are MNHNS and SASEGT. The CDR3 spells CASSAGGVAGGGETQYF. Here the CDR3 DNA reads TGTGCCAGCAGTGCTGGAGGAGTAGCGGGGGGGGGCGAGACCCAGTACTTC.

The V call is TRBV15, the J call TRBJ2-7; possible D gene TRBD1, 7 bases. This CDR3 comprises 17 residues. Trimming pared 0 bases from V and 0 bases from J, leaving 15 bases between. The V gene's germline CDR1 is LNHNV and CDR2 YYDKDF (reference sequence). CDR3 in DNA: TGTGCCACCAGCAGAGATTCTCCAGGGGGGAGCTCCTACGAGCAGTACTTC. Amino acids: CATSRDSPGGSSYEQYF.

J is TRBJ1-1 and V is TRBV28; 12 nucleotides agree with TRBD1. There are 16 residues in the CDR3. V lost 5 bases to trimming and J lost 1 base; unmatched junction nucleotides: 5. Germline CDR1 and CDR2: MDHEN and SYDVKM. The CDR3, as DNA: TGTGCCAGCAGTACCGGGACAGGGGGCCCGAACACTGAAGCTTTCTTT. Amino acids: CASSTGTGGPNTEAFF.

The chain links TRBV5-1 to TRBJ2-3, with a tentative D call TRBD2 (5 bases). V gave up 0 bases and J gave up 3 bases, with 8 bases separating them. Germline lookup yields CDR1 SGHRS and CDR2 YFSETQ. The CDR3 is 14 amino acids. This CDR3 is CASSLVGSTDTQYF. CDR3 bases: TGCGCCAGCAGCTTGGTAGGGAGTACAGATACGCAGTATTTT.

In its sample, this clone was seen once. This chain joins TRBV4-2 and TRBJ2-1, with 9 bases identical to TRBD2. This CDR3 is built from 15 residues. The trim removed 0 bases at V and 14 bases at J, leaving 11 bases unmatched. The germline gives CDR1 LGHNA, CDR2 YNFKEQ. Written as DNA, the CDR3 is TGTGCCAGCAGCCAAGATCGCGGTAGCGGGAGATGGGAGTTCTTC. Translated: CASSQDRGSGRWEFF.

The genes are TRBV28 and TRBJ2-7, with D possibly being TRBD1 (6 bases). Germline V gives CDR1 MDHEN, CDR2 SYDVKM. The V gene lost 8 bases and the J gene lost 0 bases, with 17 bases spanning the gap. This CDR3 has 15 amino acids. The CDR3: CASALGHTNSYEQYF. CDR3 sequence (DNA): TGTGCCAGCGCCCTGGGACACACGAACTCCTACGAGCAGTACTTC.